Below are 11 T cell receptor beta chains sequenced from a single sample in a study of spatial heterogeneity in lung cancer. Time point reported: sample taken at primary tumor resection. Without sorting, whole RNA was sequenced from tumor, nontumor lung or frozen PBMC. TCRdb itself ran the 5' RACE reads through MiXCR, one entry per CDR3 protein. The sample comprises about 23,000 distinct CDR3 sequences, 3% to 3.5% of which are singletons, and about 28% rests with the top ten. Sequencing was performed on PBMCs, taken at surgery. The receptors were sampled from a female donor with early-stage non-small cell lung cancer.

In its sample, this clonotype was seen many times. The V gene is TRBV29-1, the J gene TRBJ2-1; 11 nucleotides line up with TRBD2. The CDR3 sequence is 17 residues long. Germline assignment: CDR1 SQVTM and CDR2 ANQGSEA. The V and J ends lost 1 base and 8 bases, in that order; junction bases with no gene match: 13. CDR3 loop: CSVEAGGASGRSDEQFF. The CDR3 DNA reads TGCAGCGTTGAAGCTGGTGGGGCTAGCGGGAGGAGCGATGAGCAGTTCTTC.

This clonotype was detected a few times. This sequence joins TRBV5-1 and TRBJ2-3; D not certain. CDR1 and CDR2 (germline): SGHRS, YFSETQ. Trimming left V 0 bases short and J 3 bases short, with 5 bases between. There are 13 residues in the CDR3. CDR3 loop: CASSLGGTDTQYF. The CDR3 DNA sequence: TGCGCCAGCAGCTTGGGCGGTACAGATACGCAGTATTTT.

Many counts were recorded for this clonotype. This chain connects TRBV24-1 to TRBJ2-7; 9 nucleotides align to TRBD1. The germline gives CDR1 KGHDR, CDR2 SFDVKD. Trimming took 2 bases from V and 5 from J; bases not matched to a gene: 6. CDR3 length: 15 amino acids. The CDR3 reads CATSDSGTGWDEQYF. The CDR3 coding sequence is TGTGCCACCAGTGATTCCGGGACAGGGTGGGACGAGCAGTACTTC.

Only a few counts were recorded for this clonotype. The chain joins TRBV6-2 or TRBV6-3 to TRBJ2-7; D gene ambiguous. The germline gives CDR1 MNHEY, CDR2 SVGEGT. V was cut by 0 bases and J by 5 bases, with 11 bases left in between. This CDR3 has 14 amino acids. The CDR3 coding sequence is TGTGCCAGCAGTTACTCGTCGGCCAGTAACGAGCAGTACTTC. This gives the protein CASSYSSASNEQYF.

This CDR3 reads CASSLAVRGTNEQYF. The CDR3 DNA reads TGCGCCAGCAGCTTGGCGGTCAGGGGGACGAACGAGCAGTACTTC. The gene calls are TRBV5-1 and TRBJ2-7; 7 bases are shared with TRBD1. This CDR3 comprises 15 residues. V lost 0 bases, J lost 5 bases, and 8 bases stayed unmatched. Germline loops: CDR1 SGHRS, CDR2 YFSETQ.

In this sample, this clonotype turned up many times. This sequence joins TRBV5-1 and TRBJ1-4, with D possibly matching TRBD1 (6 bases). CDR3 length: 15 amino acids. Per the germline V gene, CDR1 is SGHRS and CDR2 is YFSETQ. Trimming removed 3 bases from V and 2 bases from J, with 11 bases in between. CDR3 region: CASSSQGQTNEKLFF. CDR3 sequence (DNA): TGCGCCAGCAGCTCGCAAGGACAGACTAATGAAAAACTGTTTTTT.

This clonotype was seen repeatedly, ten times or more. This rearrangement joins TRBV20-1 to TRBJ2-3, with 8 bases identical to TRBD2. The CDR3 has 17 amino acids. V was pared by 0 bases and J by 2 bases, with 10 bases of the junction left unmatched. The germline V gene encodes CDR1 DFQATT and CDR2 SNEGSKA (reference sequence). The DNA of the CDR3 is TGCAGTGCTAGAGATATCAGCTTAGCGGGACCCACAGATACGCAGTATTTT. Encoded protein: CSARDISLAGPTDTQYF.

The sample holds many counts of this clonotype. CDR3 region: CSARPPGQLHNSPLHF. The DNA of the CDR3 is TGCAGTGCTAGACCTCCGGGACAGTTACACAATTCACCCCTCCACTTT. The chain recombines TRBV20-1 with TRBJ1-6; 7 nucleotides match TRBD1. J lost 7 bases, V lost 2 bases, and 11 bases had no gene match. This CDR3 has 16 amino acids. Per germline, CDR1 DFQATT and CDR2 SNEGSKA (reference sequence).

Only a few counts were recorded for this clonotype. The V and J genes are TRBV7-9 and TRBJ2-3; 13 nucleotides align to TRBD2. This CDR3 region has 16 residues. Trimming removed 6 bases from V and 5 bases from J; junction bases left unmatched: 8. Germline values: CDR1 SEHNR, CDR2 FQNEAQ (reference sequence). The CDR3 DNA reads TGTGCCAGCAGGGGACTAGCGGGAAAAGCTGGAGATACGCAGTATTTT. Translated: CASRGLAGKAGDTQYF.

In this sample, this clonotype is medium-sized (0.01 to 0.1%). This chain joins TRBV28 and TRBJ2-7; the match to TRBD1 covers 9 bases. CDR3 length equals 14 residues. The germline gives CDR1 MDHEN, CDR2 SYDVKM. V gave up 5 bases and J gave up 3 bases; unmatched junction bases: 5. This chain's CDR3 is CASSTDRGIYEQYF. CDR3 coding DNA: TGTGCCAGCAGTACAGACAGGGGGATCTACGAGCAGTACTTC.

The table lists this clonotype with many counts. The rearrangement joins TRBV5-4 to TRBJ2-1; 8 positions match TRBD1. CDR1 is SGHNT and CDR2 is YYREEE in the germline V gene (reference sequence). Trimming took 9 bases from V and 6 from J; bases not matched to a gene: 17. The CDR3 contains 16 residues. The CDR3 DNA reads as TGTGCCACAGTAGGACAGGGTCGATTTTCGGGCAATGAGCAGTTCTTC. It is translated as CATVGQGRFSGNEQFF.